A single sample is the source of the 19 T cell receptor beta chains below, sequenced in a study of shared clonotypes between healthy human individuals. Using immunoSEQ multiplex PCR, the repertoire was profiled, and TCRdb retains in-frame clones only, with some absent. The sample contains about 2.1 million clones, about 92% of which appear only once. CD8 cells classed as naive were CD45RO-negative and positively selected for CCR7, excluding terminally differentiated effector memory CD45RA+ cells. The sample was naive CD8+ T cells from PBMCs. These receptors came from a man younger than 30 in good health. Some clones in this sample may be carry-over from other donors' samples.

This clone showed up just a few times. The CDR3 protein is CASSSQGAGEQYF. The CDR3 DNA reads as TGTGCCAGCAGTTCACAGGGGGCGGGCGAGCAGTACTTC. The chain combines TRBV28 with TRBJ2-7; the match to TRBD1 covers 9 bases. The germline V gene has CDR1 MDHEN and CDR2 SYDVKM. V was pared by 4 bases and J by 6 bases, with 4 bases of the junction left unmatched. This CDR3 is built from 13 residues.

The chain carries TRBV6-4 and TRBJ2-1; 9 nucleotides line up with TRBD2. Germline assignment: CDR1 MRHNA and CDR2 SNTAGT. Trimming removed 5 bases from V and 2 bases from J; junction bases left unmatched: 10. This CDR3 region has 17 residues. The CDR3 spells CASSPRASGTTYNEQFF. CDR3 in DNA: TGTGCCAGCAGTCCACGGGCTAGCGGGACTACCTACAATGAGCAGTTCTTC.

J is TRBJ1-5 and V is TRBV4-1, with TRBD1 matching 9 bases. Germline CDR1 reads MGHRA; CDR2 reads YSYEKL. The J segment lost 1 base and the V segment lost 0 bases, leaving 7 bases of the junction unmatched. CDR3 length: 18 amino acids. CDR3 DNA sequence: TGCGCCAGCAGCCAAGAGATACAGGGGGCCGGAAGCAATCAGCCCCAGCATTTT. This gives the protein CASSQEIQGAGSNQPQHF.

This chain uses TRBV7-9 with TRBJ2-5; unclear D gene. Germline assignment: CDR1 SEHNR and CDR2 FQNEAQ (reference sequence). Deletions cut 5 bases from V and 12 bases from J, with 19 bases between. The CDR3 runs to 13 residues. The CDR3 sequence is CASSQITGEPEYF. DNA for the CDR3: TGTGCCAGCAGCCAGATCACGGGTGAACCTGAGTACTTC.

This clone was picked up one time. This chain links TRBV4-2 with TRBJ2-1; 10 bases align to TRBD2. After removal of 1 base from V and 9 bases from J, the junction contained 21 bases not matched to a gene. Per germline, CDR1 LGHNA and CDR2 YNFKEQ. This CDR3 region has 20 residues. DNA of the CDR3: TGTGCCAGCAGCCAAGGCGCCACCATATTTCGAGCTAGCGGGAGCATTGAGCAGTTCTTC. The encoded protein is CASSQGATIFRASGSIEQFF.

V is TRBV11-2 and J is TRBJ1-2; D unclear. Germline CDR1 and CDR2: SGHAT and FQNNGV. The CDR3 sequence is 14 residues long. The V gene lost 3 bases and the J gene lost 3 bases, with 11 bases spanning the gap. Written as DNA, the CDR3 is TGTGCCAGCAGCTTCGAGGCAGCCTACTATGGCTACACCTTC. It specifies CASSFEAAYYGYTF.

This clone has a single count. The V call is TRBV9, the J call TRBJ2-7; D gene unclear. Germline assignment: CDR1 SGDLS and CDR2 YYNGEE. This CDR3 is 13 amino acids long. The V end lost 0 bases, the J end lost 7 bases, and 11 bases lay between the germline ends. The CDR3 here is CASSVATKAEQYF. The CDR3 nucleotides read TGTGCCAGCAGCGTAGCTACGAAAGCGGAGCAGTACTTC.

The V call is TRBV9, the J call TRBJ2-1, with TRBD2 as a possible D gene (8 bases). The CDR3 extends over 17 amino acids. CDR1 and CDR2 from the germline V gene are SGDLS and YYNGEE. The V end was cut by 3 bases, the J end by 6 bases, with 22 bases between. The CDR3 sequence: CASSENLAGPGGNEQFF. The CDR3, as DNA: TGTGCCAGCAGCGAGAACCTAGCGGGTCCAGGGGGCAATGAGCAGTTCTTC.

The chain links TRBV11-2 to TRBJ2-7, with unresolved D. Germline CDR1 is SGHAT and CDR2 is FQNNGV. V gave up 1 base and J gave up 2 bases, with 9 bases separating them. The CDR3 runs 14 residues. The CDR3 sequence is CASSLGSRTYEQYF. In DNA form, the CDR3 reads TGTGCCAGCAGCTTAGGTAGTCGAACCTACGAGCAGTACTTC. Based on the CDR3 plus reference TRBV11-2 and TRBJ2-7, the full variable domain is EAGVAQSPRYKIIEKRQSVAFWCNPISGHATLYWYQQILGQGPKLLIQFQNNGVVDDSQLPKDRFSAERLKGVDSTLKIQPAKLEDSAVYLCASSLGSRTYEQYFGPGTRLTVT.

The sample holds one count of this clone. The chain has TRBV27 and TRBJ2-7; 11 positions match TRBD2. Germline assignment: CDR1 MNHEY and CDR2 SMNVEV (reference sequence). The CDR3 covers 16 residues. Trimming removed 3 bases from V and 0 bases from J; junction bases left unmatched: 4. CDR3 in amino acids: CASSFSSGRLSYEQYF. The CDR3 nucleotides read TGTGCCAGCAGTTTTTCTAGCGGGAGGCTCTCCTACGAGCAGTACTTC.

V and J are TRBV27 and TRBJ2-5, with 7 positions matching TRBD1. The V segment lost 5 bases and the J segment 2 bases; nucleotides outside the gene matches: 11. The CDR3 spans 16 residues. CDR1 and CDR2 (germline): MNHEY, SMNVEV (reference sequence). This CDR3 reads CASSPLPTGLQETQYF. DNA of the CDR3: TGTGCCAGCAGTCCCCTTCCGACAGGGCTACAAGAGACCCAGTACTTC.

V usage is TRBV4-1 and J usage is TRBJ2-3; D perhaps matches TRBD2 (6 bases). Germline loops: CDR1 MGHRA, CDR2 YSYEKL. The CDR3 runs 14 residues. Between the trimmed V and J ends, which lost 4 bases and 8 bases, there was a span of 16 bases. CDR3 region: CASSPGLATGTQYF. For the CDR3, the DNA is TGCGCCAGCAGCCCAGGGCTAGCGACGGGTACGCAGTATTTT.

The gene calls are TRBV5-7 and TRBJ2-2; 8 bases map to TRBD2. TRBV5-7 is an ORF; its function is uncertain. V lost 4 bases and J lost 4; bases outside the gene matches: 18. This CDR3 has 19 amino acids. DNA for the CDR3: TGTGCCAGCAGCCGAATTCCGCTAATGCGGGGGGCGAGCACCGGGGAGCTGTTTTTT. It translates to CASSRIPLMRGASTGELFF.

This chain joins TRBV10-3 and TRBJ2-5, with a tentative D call TRBD2 (6 bases). Germline V gene lookup returns CDR1 ENHRY and CDR2 SYGVKD. Deletions cut 0 bases from V and 4 bases from J, with 9 bases between. There are 14 residues in the CDR3. CDR3 amino acids: CAISESGGLETQYF. The CDR3 DNA reads as TGTGCCATCAGTGAGTCCGGGGGATTAGAGACCCAGTACTTC.

V is TRBV27 and J is TRBJ1-1; D perhaps matches TRBD1 (6 bases). CDR3 length: 15 amino acids. With 1 base removed from V and 4 bases from J, the gap between germline ends came to 13 bases. The germline V gene has CDR1 MNHEY and CDR2 SMNVEV (reference sequence). The CDR3 DNA reads as TGTGCCAGCAGTTTATTCCCAGGGGCGACCACTGAAGCTTTCTTT. It specifies CASSLFPGATTEAFF.

The chain is built from TRBV19 and TRBJ2-5, with D perhaps TRBD2 (5 bases). The V and J ends lost 5 bases and 4 bases respectively, with 11 bases between them. Per germline, CDR1 LNHDA and CDR2 SQIVND (reference sequence). The CDR3 totals 13 residues. CDR3 protein: CASSDPAGETQYF. The CDR3 nucleotides are TGTGCCAGTAGTGACCCGGCGGGAGAGACCCAGTACTTC.

This chain's CDR3 is CASSRGLAGNLRYEQYF. CDR3 DNA sequence: TGCGCCAGCAGCCGAGGACTAGCGGGGAACCTGCGCTACGAGCAGTACTTC. The chain employs TRBV4-1 and TRBJ2-7; 12 bases line up with TRBD2. Germline CDR1 reads MGHRA; CDR2 reads YSYEKL. This CDR3 has 17 residues. With V trimmed by 4 bases and J by 3 bases, 10 bases remained unmatched.

This rearrangement joins TRBV19 to TRBJ2-3, with TRBD1 as a possible D gene (5 bases). V dropped 4 bases and J dropped 5 bases, with 7 bases sitting between them. This CDR3 spans 12 amino acids. Germline CDR1 reads LNHDA; CDR2 reads SQIVND (reference sequence). As DNA, the CDR3 is TGTGCCAGTAGTAGTCAGGGAGATACGCAGTATTTT. Translation: CASSSQGDTQYF.

As for this clone: Other DNA variants within this sample encode the same CDR3. This chain joins TRBV5-6 and TRBJ2-7; the D is unclear. This CDR3 is 11 amino acids long. Germline V gene lookup returns CDR1 SGHDT and CDR2 YYEEEE. The ends were cut back, 4 bases at V and 4 bases at J, with 6 bases in the middle. The DNA of the CDR3 is TGTGCCAGCAGCCTCGGTTACGAGCAGTACTTC. It is translated as CASSLGYEQYF.